Listed below are T cell receptor beta chains from one sample, sequenced in a study of blood T cell repertoires in COVID-19. Some clones are missing from TCRdb's copy, which holds only in-frame ones; the method was immunoSEQ multiplex PCR. The sample includes 250,000 to 300,000 clones, roughly 88% of them seen just once. Sequenced material: PBMCs or T cells enriched from blood (not recorded which). Every receptor here comes from a woman in her forties or fifties who had recovered from COVID-19. CDR3s include the opening cysteine and the closing phenylalanine or tryptophan. Each record gives: J gene, clone size, D gene, V gene, CDR3 protein, CDR3 DNA. The D gene is left open where the match is weak. For some rows the clone size is stated as once, few or many, or as a class when expanded; others skip it.

J gene: TRBJ1-5; clone size: few; D gene: -; V gene: TRBV2; CDR3 protein: CASSEDRDNQPQHF; CDR3 DNA: TGTGCCAGCAGTGAAGACAGGGACAATCAGCCCCAGCATTTT
J gene: TRBJ2-7; clone size: -; D gene: TRBD1; V gene: TRBV11-2; CDR3 protein: CASSLGAGGTGEYEQYF; CDR3 DNA: TGTGCCAGCAGCTTAGGGGCCGGGGGGACAGGGGAGTACGAGCAGTACTTC
J gene: TRBJ2-7; clone size: -; D gene: -; V gene: TRBV28; CDR3 protein: CASSPQYEQYF; CDR3 DNA: TGTGCCAGCAGTCCACAATACGAGCAGTACTTC
J gene: TRBJ1-5; clone size: -; D gene: TRBD1; V gene: TRBV27; CDR3 protein: CASRRTGDDGPSNQPQHF; CDR3 DNA: TGTGCCAGCAGACGGACAGGGGACGATGGTCCTAGCAATCAGCCCCAGCATTTT
J gene: TRBJ2-3; clone size: -; D gene: TRBD2; V gene: TRBV28; CDR3 protein: CASGTSGRAADTQYF; CDR3 DNA: TGTGCCAGCGGGACTAGCGGGAGGGCGGCAGATACGCAGTATTTT
J gene: TRBJ2-1; clone size: -; D gene: TRBD2; V gene: TRBV5-6; CDR3 protein: CASFIAGVSNEQFF; CDR3 DNA: TGTGCCAGCTTTATAGCGGGAGTATCGAATGAGCAGTTCTTC
J gene: TRBJ2-5; clone size: -; D gene: -; V gene: TRBV5-1; CDR3 protein: CALTRWTQYF; CDR3 DNA: TGCGCCCTAACGCGGTGGACCCAGTACTTC
J gene: TRBJ2-1; clone size: once; D gene: TRBD2; V gene: TRBV7-6; CDR3 protein: CASSLRTSGSRDEQFF; CDR3 DNA: TGTGCCAGCAGCTTGCGTACTAGCGGGAGTCGGGATGAGCAGTTCTTC
J gene: TRBJ1-6; clone size: -; D gene: -; V gene: TRBV5-4; CDR3 protein: CASSATGNYNSPLHF; CDR3 DNA: TGTGCCAGCAGCGCAACCGGGAATTATAATTCACCCCTCCACTTT
J gene: TRBJ1-1; clone size: -; D gene: TRBD1; V gene: TRBV30; CDR3 protein: CAWSRDRGLEAFF; CDR3 DNA: TGTGCCTGGAGTCGAGACAGGGGGCTCGAAGCTTTCTTT
J gene: TRBJ2-1; clone size: -; D gene: -; V gene: TRBV9; CDR3 protein: CASSVVNNQQFF; CDR3 DNA: TGTGCCAGCAGCGTAGTAAACAACCAGCAGTTCTTC
J gene: TRBJ1-1; clone size: -; D gene: -; V gene: TRBV28; CDR3 protein: CASTDRQGQIAGAFF; CDR3 DNA: TGTGCCAGCACGGACCGTCAGGGCCAAATCGCAGGTGCTTTCTTT
J gene: TRBJ2-7; clone size: -; D gene: TRBD1; V gene: TRBV6-5; CDR3 protein: CASSLASGQPSEQYF; CDR3 DNA: TGTGCCAGCAGTCTTGCCTCGGGACAGCCCAGCGAGCAGTACTTC
J gene: TRBJ1-5; clone size: once; D gene: -; V gene: TRBV18; CDR3 protein: CASSPSKGVNQPQHF; CDR3 DNA: TGTGCCAGCTCACCAAGTAAAGGGGTAAATCAGCCCCAGCATTTT
J gene: TRBJ2-1; clone size: -; D gene: -; V gene: TRBV29-1; CDR3 protein: CSVPKGDEQFF; CDR3 DNA: TGCAGCGTTCCTAAAGGAGATGAGCAGTTCTTC
J gene: TRBJ2-3; clone size: few; D gene: TRBD2; V gene: TRBV3-1/TRBV3-2; CDR3 protein: CASSPLTGGITDTQYF; CDR3 DNA: TGTGCCAGCAGCCCCTTAACGGGAGGAATCACAGATACGCAGTATTTT
J gene: TRBJ2-5; clone size: -; D gene: -; V gene: TRBV24-1; CDR3 protein: CATSDPGYETQYF; CDR3 DNA: TGTGCCACCAGTGATCCAGGGTACGAGACCCAGTACTTC
J gene: TRBJ2-5; clone size: -; D gene: TRBD2; V gene: TRBV2; CDR3 protein: CASSSLAGFLETQYF; CDR3 DNA: TGTGCCAGCAGTTCACTAGCGGGATTTTTAGAGACCCAGTACTTC
J gene: TRBJ2-3; clone size: few; D gene: TRBD2; V gene: TRBV5-6; CDR3 protein: CASSLAGTRGTDTQYF; CDR3 DNA: TGTGCCAGCAGCTTGGCCGGGACTAGGGGAACAGATACGCAGTATTTT
J gene: TRBJ1-2; clone size: once; D gene: -; V gene: TRBV5-4; CDR3 protein: CASSLEQVPYGYTF; CDR3 DNA: TGTGCCAGCAGCTTGGAACAGGTCCCTTATGGCTACACCTTC
J gene: TRBJ1-6; clone size: once; D gene: -; V gene: TRBV10-3; CDR3 protein: CAISESNGGRNSPLHF; CDR3 DNA: TGTGCCATCAGTGAGTCGAATGGGGGCAGAAACTCACCCCTCCACTTT
J gene: TRBJ1-1; clone size: -; D gene: -; V gene: TRBV7-9; CDR3 protein: CASSLARVGLNTEAFF; CDR3 DNA: TGTGCCAGCAGCTTAGCGCGGGTAGGGCTGAACACTGAAGCTTTCTTT
J gene: TRBJ2-2; clone size: -; D gene: TRBD2; V gene: TRBV6-5; CDR3 protein: CASGGTSGYTGELFF; CDR3 DNA: TGTGCCAGCGGAGGGACTAGCGGATACACCGGGGAGCTGTTTTTT
J gene: TRBJ1-1; clone size: -; D gene: -; V gene: TRBV4-1; CDR3 protein: CASSQDLNSEAFF; CDR3 DNA: TGCGCCAGCAGCCAAGATCTGAACAGTGAAGCTTTCTTT
J gene: TRBJ2-7; clone size: once; D gene: -; V gene: TRBV28; CDR3 protein: CASSQDITYEQYF; CDR3 DNA: TGTGCCAGCAGCCAGGACATTACCTACGAGCAGTACTTC
J gene: TRBJ2-7; clone size: -; D gene: TRBD2; V gene: TRBV27; CDR3 protein: CASSFSLAGSYEQYF; CDR3 DNA: TGTGCCAGCAGTTTCAGTCTAGCGGGGTCCTACGAGCAGTACTTC
J gene: TRBJ1-1; clone size: -; D gene: -; V gene: TRBV27; CDR3 protein: CASSTPTLRGTEAFF; CDR3 DNA: TGTGCCAGCAGTACACCTACTCTCAGGGGAACTGAAGCTTTCTTT
J gene: TRBJ1-1; clone size: -; D gene: -; V gene: TRBV10-3; CDR3 protein: CATLLRAMNTEAFF; CDR3 DNA: TGTGCCACCCTCCTACGTGCCATGAACACTGAAGCTTTCTTT
J gene: TRBJ2-3; clone size: -; D gene: -; V gene: TRBV7-3; CDR3 protein: CASSLGVERYTDTQYF; CDR3 DNA: TGTGCCAGCAGCTTAGGTGTGGAGCGGTACACAGATACGCAGTATTTT
J gene: TRBJ1-1; clone size: -; D gene: TRBD1; V gene: TRBV5-1; CDR3 protein: CASSDTGTDPFF; CDR3 DNA: TGCGCCAGCAGCGATACCGGGACAGACCCTTTCTTT
J gene: TRBJ1-4; clone size: -; D gene: -; V gene: TRBV7-8; CDR3 protein: CASSPLFGSRGEKLFF; CDR3 DNA: TGTGCCAGCAGCCCCCTTTTTGGCAGTCGAGGGGAAAAACTGTTTTTT
J gene: TRBJ2-7; clone size: -; D gene: -; V gene: TRBV19; CDR3 protein: CASSIIRVLSYEQYF; CDR3 DNA: TGTGCCAGTAGTATCATCCGGGTTTTATCCTACGAGCAGTACTTC
J gene: TRBJ2-3; clone size: few; D gene: TRBD1; V gene: TRBV3-1/TRBV3-2; CDR3 protein: CASSPGQGRTDTQYF; CDR3 DNA: TGTGCCAGCAGTCCTGGACAGGGGCGCACAGATACGCAGTATTTT
J gene: TRBJ1-4; clone size: -; D gene: -; V gene: TRBV28; CDR3 protein: CASSLIWDWEKLFF; CDR3 DNA: TGTGCCAGCAGTTTAATTTGGGACTGGGAAAAACTGTTTTTT
J gene: TRBJ1-6; clone size: -; D gene: -; V gene: TRBV23-1; CDR3 protein: CADHRLDSPLHF; CDR3 DNA: TGCGCCGATCACAGGTTAGATTCACCCCTCCACTTT
J gene: TRBJ2-1; clone size: -; D gene: -; V gene: TRBV28; CDR3 protein: CASSQDSYNEQFF; CDR3 DNA: TGTGCCAGCAGTCAAGACAGCTACAATGAGCAGTTCTTC
J gene: TRBJ2-7; clone size: -; D gene: -; V gene: TRBV5-1; CDR3 protein: CASSLGRDRFEQYF; CDR3 DNA: TGCGCCAGCAGCTTGGGGAGGGATCGCTTTGAGCAGTACTTC
J gene: TRBJ1-2; clone size: -; D gene: -; V gene: TRBV19; CDR3 protein: CASSSGGGYGYTF; CDR3 DNA: TGTGCCAGTAGTAGTGGCGGTGGCTATGGCTACACCTTC
J gene: TRBJ2-4; clone size: few; D gene: TRBD2; V gene: TRBV28; CDR3 protein: CASAPSGSWVAKNIQYF; CDR3 DNA: TGTGCCAGCGCCCCTAGCGGGAGCTGGGTCGCCAAAAACATTCAGTACTTC
J gene: TRBJ2-7; clone size: few; D gene: -; V gene: TRBV5-1; CDR3 protein: CASSSRGGYGQYEQYF; CDR3 DNA: TGCGCCAGCAGCTCCCGGGGTGGATATGGGCAGTACGAGCAGTACTTC
J gene: TRBJ1-1; clone size: -; D gene: TRBD1; V gene: TRBV28; CDR3 protein: CASSTLTGGATEAFF; CDR3 DNA: TGTGCCAGCAGTACTTTGACAGGGGGGGCGACTGAAGCTTTCTTT
J gene: TRBJ1-2; clone size: -; D gene: -; V gene: TRBV28; CDR3 protein: CASRSPGIPGYGYTF; CDR3 DNA: TGTGCCAGCAGGTCCCCAGGGATCCCTGGTTATGGCTACACCTTC